The 21 T cell receptor beta chains given below trace back to one sample, sequenced in a study of blood T cell repertoires in COVID-19. Profiling relied on immunoSEQ multiplex PCR, and the TCRdb table lists in-frame clones only, not all of them. The sample has 250,000 or so clones; around nine tenths are singletons. Sequencing used peripheral blood. The receptor source for this set is a man aged 35 to 55 with active or convalescent COVID-19.

This clone has just a few counts. The rearrangement joins TRBV11-3 to TRBJ1-2; the D is unclear. The CDR3 totals 12 residues. CDR1 is SGHNT and CDR2 is YENEEA in the germline V gene. The ends were cut back, 3 bases at V and 8 bases at J, with 10 bases in the middle. The CDR3 here is CASSFQDGGYTF. In DNA, the CDR3 is TGTGCCAGCAGCTTTCAGGATGGGGGCTACACCTTC.

The chain employs TRBV28 and TRBJ2-2; a possible D gene is TRBD1 (5 bases). Trimming cost V 6 bases and J 4 bases, with 12 bases left between them. The CDR3 sequence is 14 residues long. CDR1 is MDHEN and CDR2 is SYDVKM in the germline V gene. Here the CDR3 DNA reads TGTGCCAGCAGAATACAGGTCGTCACCGGGGAGCTGTTTTTT. It encodes CASRIQVVTGELFF.

The count of this clone is one. The chain has TRBV13 and TRBJ1-6; D remains ambiguous. Deletions cut 1 base from V and 13 bases from J, with 8 bases between. Per germline, CDR1 PRHDT and CDR2 FYEKMQ (reference sequence). The CDR3 spans 12 residues. The CDR3 sequence is CASSLEAGPLHF. DNA for the CDR3: TGTGCCAGCAGCTTAGAGGCCGGGCCCCTCCACTTT.

The chain couples TRBV30 to TRBJ2-3; tentative D call: TRBD2 (6 bases). Germline-derived CDR1 and CDR2 are GTSNPN and SVGIG (reference sequence). The V end was cut by 3 bases, the J end by 1 base, with 11 bases between. This CDR3 is 14 amino acids long. The CDR3 nucleotides are TGTGCCTGGAGACCGGGACTTGGCACAGATACGCAGTATTTT. Its protein is CAWRPGLGTDTQYF.

The chain uses TRBV19 and TRBJ1-5; no clear D gene. Germline V gene sequence: CDR1 LNHDA, CDR2 SQIVND (reference sequence). V was trimmed by 6 bases and J by 0 bases, leaving 9 bases between them. The CDR3 has 14 residues. CDR3 DNA sequence: TGTGCCAGTAGCTTTCCGGGTAGCAATCAGCCCCAGCATTTT. This encodes CASSFPGSNQPQHF.

J is TRBJ1-1 and V is TRBV4-2; no definite D call. From germline, CDR1 is LGHNA and CDR2 YNFKEQ. The CDR3 loop spans 16 amino acids. V was pared by 1 base and J by 5 bases, with 17 bases between. The CDR3 DNA follows: TGTGCCAGCAGCCAAGTCGGGTCCCGTGGAAAGACTGAAGCTTTCTTT. Translated: CASSQVGSRGKTEAFF.

The chain carries TRBV7-6 and TRBJ1-2; a possible D gene is TRBD1 (5 bases). Germline CDR1 is SGHVS and CDR2 is FNYEAQ. CDR3 size: 14 residues. Deletions cut 5 bases from V and 8 bases from J, with 18 bases between. CDR3 residues: CASSQGRGWGGYTF. CDR3 bases: TGTGCCAGCAGCCAAGGCCGAGGTTGGGGCGGCTACACCTTC.

This clone was observed a single time. The chain uses TRBV7-9 and TRBJ2-5; 9 bases line up with TRBD2. The CDR3 spans 17 residues. V lost 4 bases, J lost 5 bases, and 14 bases stayed unmatched. Germline V lookup: CDR1 SEHNR, CDR2 FQNEAQ (reference sequence). The CDR3 protein is CASSWLGSGGPRETQYF. In DNA, the CDR3 is TGTGCCAGCAGCTGGCTTGGAAGCGGGGGGCCGAGGGAGACCCAGTACTTC.

The J gene is TRBJ1-1, the V gene TRBV10-2; weak D call: TRBD1 (5 bases). The CDR3 runs to 12 residues. Germline CDR1 and CDR2: WSHSY and SAAADI. V lost 5 bases, J lost 5 bases, and 9 bases lay in between. The CDR3 coding sequence is TGCGCCAGCAGTAAGACAGAGACTGAAGCTTTCTTT. Translated, it gives CASSKTETEAFF.

V and J are TRBV7-9 and TRBJ2-7; D perhaps matches TRBD1 (5 bases). The CDR3 length is 16 residues. V was clipped by 1 base and J by 7 bases, with 20 bases between them. Per the germline V gene, CDR1 is SEHNR and CDR2 is FQNEAQ (reference sequence). The CDR3, as DNA: TGTGCCAGCAGCTTAGAAAGGGGCGTAATCCCTTGGGAGCAGTACTTC. This sequence encodes CASSLERGVIPWEQYF.

The chain uses TRBV5-1 and TRBJ1-3; 7 positions match TRBD1. Germline assignment: CDR1 SGHRS and CDR2 YFSETQ. The length of the CDR3 is 15 residues. V shed 5 bases, J shed 0 bases, and the junction held 5 bases outside the gene matches. Here the CDR3 reads CASRTDRNSGNTIYF. The CDR3 DNA reads TGCGCCAGCAGGACGGACAGGAACTCTGGAAACACCATATATTTT. Full variable domain (rest looked up from reference TRBV5-1 and TRBJ1-3): KAGVTQTPRYLIKTRGQQVTLSCSPISGHRSVSWYQQTPGQGLQFLFEYFSETQRNKGNFPGRFSGRQFSNSRSEMNVSTLELGDSALYLCASRTDRNSGNTIYFGEGSWLTVV.

This clone was observed once. The V call is TRBV19, the J call TRBJ1-4; 7 bases align to TRBD1. CDR3 length equals 14 residues. V lost 6 bases and J lost 2; bases outside the gene matches: 3. Per the germline V gene, CDR1 is LNHDA and CDR2 is SQIVND (reference sequence). The CDR3 sequence is CASRKGGTNEKLFF. The CDR3 bases are TGTGCCAGTAGAAAAGGGGGCACTAATGAAAAACTGTTTTTT.

The genes are TRBV25-1 and TRBJ2-7, with D tentatively TRBD1 (6 bases). The V and J ends lost 3 bases and 2 bases respectively, with 8 bases between them. From germline, CDR1 is MGHDK and CDR2 SYGVNS. CDR3 length: 13 residues. Here the CDR3 reads CASSDYRAYEQYF. CDR3 nucleotides: TGTGCCAGCAGTGACTACAGGGCCTACGAGCAGTACTTC.

This clone appeared once. This chain connects TRBV29-1 to TRBJ2-3, with 7 bases that match TRBD1. The length of the CDR3 is 14 residues. Trimming at V came to 4 bases and at J to 0 bases, leaving 4 bases not matched to a gene. Germline V gives CDR1 SQVTM, CDR2 ANQGSEA. Here the CDR3 DNA reads TGCAGCGTTGGGGACAGCTCTAGCACAGATACGCAGTATTTT. The encoded protein is CSVGDSSSTDTQYF.

V is TRBV7-8 and J is TRBJ2-1; TRBD2 might be the D (5 bases). V dropped 2 bases and J dropped 8 bases, with 19 bases sitting between them. CDR3 size: 16 residues. Germline loops: CDR1 SGHVS, CDR2 FQNEAQ. The CDR3 DNA reads TGTGCCAGCAGCTTAACATCGGGAAGGAGCCACGATGAGCAGTTCTTC. This encodes CASSLTSGRSHDEQFF. Together with reference TRBV7-8 and TRBJ2-1, the CDR3 gives the full variable domain: GAGVSQSPRYKVAKRGQDVALRCDPISGHVSLFWYQQALGQGPEFLTYFQNEAQLDKSGLPSDRFFAERPEGSVSTLKIQRTQQEDSAVYLCASSLTSGRSHDEQFFGPGTRLTVL.

This chain uses TRBV7-6 with TRBJ2-2, with D perhaps TRBD1 (6 bases). The CDR3 runs to 17 residues. V dropped 1 base and J dropped 2 bases, with 14 bases sitting between them. Germline V lookup: CDR1 SGHVS, CDR2 FNYEAQ. The CDR3 sequence is CASSLGPRGVNTGELFF. The CDR3 bases are TGTGCCAGCAGCTTAGGCCCCAGGGGCGTCAACACCGGGGAGCTGTTTTTT.

About this clone itself: This specimen includes other DNA sequences encoding the same CDR3. The chain has TRBV9 and TRBJ1-3; tentative D call: TRBD1 (5 bases). Trimming shortened V by 3 bases and J by 0 bases, and 10 bases separated the two germline ends. Germline V gene lookup returns CDR1 SGDLS and CDR2 YYNGEE. This CDR3 comprises 15 residues. CDR3 sequence reads: CASSGGGLSGNTIYF. The CDR3 DNA follows: TGTGCCAGCAGCGGCGGGGGTCTCTCTGGAAACACCATATATTTT.

J is TRBJ2-7 and V is TRBV28; 12 bases are shared with TRBD2. The germline V gene encodes CDR1 MDHEN and CDR2 SYDVKM. After removal of 5 bases from V and 8 bases from J, the junction contained 13 bases not matched to a gene. The CDR3 length is 16 residues. The CDR3 here is CASSIGLAGHRGKQYF. For the CDR3, the DNA is TGTGCCAGCAGTATTGGACTAGCGGGACACCGAGGGAAGCAGTACTTC.

This clone was seen a handful of times. This chain links TRBV5-4 with TRBJ2-5; the match to TRBD1 covers 8 bases. The CDR3 extends over 15 amino acids. Germline V gene lookup returns CDR1 SGHNT and CDR2 YYREEE (reference sequence). The ends lost 4 bases at V and 5 bases at J; junction bases unmatched: 10. CDR3 residues: CASSGKTGAGETQYF. For the CDR3, the DNA is TGTGCCAGCAGCGGGAAGACAGGGGCGGGGGAGACCCAGTACTTC.

J is TRBJ1-2 and V is TRBV6-5; D unresolved. Germline CDR1 MNHEY, CDR2 SVGAGI. With 10 bases removed from V and 4 bases from J, the gap between germline ends came to 16 bases. This CDR3 spans 13 amino acids. The CDR3 loop is CATLYEERYGYTF. The CDR3 DNA reads TGTGCCACCTTGTACGAGGAGCGCTATGGCTACACCTTC.

The rearrangement links TRBV18 to TRBJ2-2; D uncertain. Trimming removed 0 bases at V and 6 bases at J, with 5 bases between. The V gene's germline CDR1 is KGHSH and CDR2 LQKENI. The CDR3 sequence is 13 residues long. CDR3: CASSPPYPGELFF. The DNA for the CDR3 is TGTGCCAGCTCACCACCGTATCCCGGGGAGCTGTTTTTT.